The 18 T cell receptor beta chains reported below all come from one sample, sequenced in a study of cytomegalovirus exposure and HLA in healthy donors. Sequencing was performed with immunoSEQ multiplex PCR; in TCRdb, only in-frame clones are kept and a portion is missing. The sample contains roughly 67,000 clones, roughly nine tenths of which appear only once. Sequencing was carried out using PBMCs. These receptors came from a man younger than 30 in good health and CMV-seronegative.

The V and J genes are TRBV11-3 and TRBJ2-2; D not resolved. Germline CDR1 reads SGHNT; CDR2 reads YENEEA. The CDR3 extends over 15 amino acids. V gave up 6 bases and J gave up 3 bases, with 14 bases separating them. The CDR3 nucleotides are TGTGCCAGCAGTCCCGTGGTAGCTTACACCGGGGAGCTGTTTTTT. It specifies CASSPVVAYTGELFF.

For the CDR3, the DNA is TGTGCCAGCAGCCTGAGACAGGGACTCGGGGAGCTGTTTTTT. It specifies CASSLRQGLGELFF. The V gene is TRBV7-8, the J gene TRBJ2-2, with a possible D match to TRBD1 (7 bases). V was trimmed by 5 bases and J by 7 bases, leaving 14 bases between them. Germline V CDR1 and CDR2: SGHVS, FQNEAQ. The CDR3 consists of 14 residues.

The chain has TRBV2 and TRBJ2-7; perhaps TRBD2 as D (6 bases). V shed 2 bases and J shed 3 bases, with 14 bases lying between them. Germline V gives CDR1 SNHLY, CDR2 FYNNEI. The CDR3 consists of 15 residues. The CDR3 sequence: CASSETGEALYEQYF. CDR3 coding DNA: TGTGCCAGCAGTGAAACGGGGGAGGCCCTCTACGAGCAGTACTTC. The complete variable domain, with remaining parts taken from reference TRBV2 and TRBJ2-7, reads EPEVTQTPSHQVTQMGQEVILRCVPISNHLYFYWYRQILGQKVEFLVSFYNNEISEKSEIFDDQFSVERPDGSNFTLKIRSTKLEDSAMYFCASSETGEALYEQYFGPGTRLTVT.

The rearrangement uses TRBV11-2 and TRBJ1-4; D is unresolved. The CDR3 is 13 residues long. In germline, CDR1 is SGHAT, CDR2 FQNNGV. V was shortened by 3 bases and J by 8 bases, with 10 bases between the two germline ends. This CDR3 reads CASSFGSGEKLFF. CDR3 coding DNA: TGTGCCAGCAGCTTTGGTTCGGGGGAAAAACTGTTTTTT.

This chain uses TRBV29-1 with TRBJ1-2; D not resolved. V lost 7 bases, J lost 4 bases, and 16 bases lay in between. CDR1 and CDR2 from the germline V gene are SQVTM and ANQGSEA. The CDR3 contains 13 residues. CDR3 sequence reads: CSGQPVLGYGYTF. The CDR3 region has the DNA TGCAGCGGACAACCTGTGCTGGGCTATGGCTACACCTTC.

Of note for this clone: In the same sample, other DNA sequences code for this CDR3. The chain carries TRBV7-2 and TRBJ2-3; 7 nucleotides agree with TRBD1. Germline-derived CDR1 and CDR2 are SGHTA and FQGNSA. The CDR3 is 15 residues long. J was trimmed by 0 bases and V by 2 bases; bases with no gene match: 2. CDR3 in amino acids: CASSLRQGSTDTQYF. The CDR3 coding sequence is TGTGCCAGCAGCTTAAGACAGGGTAGCACAGATACGCAGTATTTT.

The chain is built from TRBV7-3 and TRBJ2-5, with TRBD1 as a possible D gene (6 bases). V lost 5 bases, J lost 3 bases, and 10 bases lay in between. The CDR3 consists of 13 residues. Per the germline V gene, CDR1 is SGHTA and CDR2 is FQGTGA. CDR3 protein: CASSQGGEETQYF. CDR3 nucleotide sequence: TGTGCCAGCAGCCAAGGGGGAGAAGAGACCCAGTACTTC.

The genes are TRBV2 and TRBJ1-1; TRBD1 aligns across 9 bases. This CDR3 has 14 amino acids. Losses at the gene ends were 5 bases for V and 6 bases for J; bases not matched to a gene: 7. CDR1 is SNHLY and CDR2 is FYNNEI in the germline V gene. The CDR3 nucleotides read TGTGCCAGCAGTCCGACAGGGGGTAGGTCTGAAGCTTTCTTT. Amino acids: CASSPTGGRSEAFF.

The chain couples TRBV27 to TRBJ2-7; possible D gene TRBD2, 7 bases. CDR3 length: 14 amino acids. Germline V CDR1 and CDR2: MNHEY, SMNVEV (reference sequence). With 6 bases removed from V and 4 bases from J, the gap between germline ends came to 16 bases. The CDR3 protein is CASRGRGGVYEQYF. The DNA of the CDR3 is TGTGCCAGCAGGGGTAGAGGGGGGGTTTACGAGCAGTACTTC.

The chain joins TRBV29-1 to TRBJ2-2; D ambiguous. Germline V lookup: CDR1 SQVTM, CDR2 ANQGSEA. There are 14 residues in the CDR3. V lost 1 base to trimming and J lost 1 base, with 7 bases between them. CDR3 loop: CSVEVNRNTGELFF. CDR3 nucleotide sequence: TGCAGCGTTGAAGTGAATAGGAACACCGGGGAGCTGTTTTTT.

This clone has a handful of counts. CDR3 protein: CASSYSFLSQPQHF. The CDR3 DNA reads TGTGCCAGCAGTTACTCGTTCTTGAGTCAGCCCCAGCATTTT. The chain recombines TRBV6-5 with TRBJ1-5; D uncertain. Germline-derived CDR1 and CDR2 are MNHEY and SVGAGI. The CDR3 is made up of 14 amino acids. V lost 0 bases to trimming and J lost 6 bases, with 9 bases between them.

This clone is a singleton in its sample. V and J are TRBV5-4 and TRBJ1-2; no clear D gene. CDR1 and CDR2 from the germline V gene are SGHNT and YYREEE (reference sequence). V dropped 3 bases and J dropped 4 bases, with 13 bases sitting between them. CDR3 length equals 14 residues. The CDR3: CASSSSPGSYGYTF. For the CDR3, the DNA is TGTGCCAGCAGCTCGTCCCCCGGGAGCTATGGCTACACCTTC.

The V call is TRBV6-6, the J call TRBJ2-1; 7 bases map to TRBD1. V was pared by 5 bases and J by 4 bases, with 5 bases of the junction left unmatched. Germline V gene lookup returns CDR1 MNHNY and CDR2 SVGAGI (reference sequence). The CDR3 consists of 14 residues. This CDR3 reads CASSPGTVYNEQFF. In nucleotides, the CDR3 is TGTGCCAGCAGTCCCGGGACAGTATACAATGAGCAGTTCTTC.

This clone was picked up one time. The V call is TRBV6-4, the J call TRBJ2-2, with 7 bases identical to TRBD2. Germline V gene sequence: CDR1 MRHNA, CDR2 SNTAGT. This CDR3 region has 14 residues. Unmatched junction bases numbered 5, after V lost 10 bases and J lost 0 bases. The CDR3 loop is CAKMGLTNTGELFF. DNA of the CDR3: TGTGCCAAAATGGGACTAACGAACACCGGGGAGCTGTTTTTT.

This chain uses TRBV19 with TRBJ2-1; TRBD2 is a possible D gene (7 bases). The CDR3 loop spans 15 amino acids. V dropped 7 bases and J dropped 0 bases, with 13 bases sitting between them. The V gene's germline CDR1 is LNHDA and CDR2 SQIVND (reference sequence). Written as DNA, the CDR3 is TGTGCCAGTACCATAGGGGGGGCCTCCTACAATGAGCAGTTCTTC. This codes for CASTIGGASYNEQFF. Full variable domain (rest looked up from reference TRBV19 and TRBJ2-1): DGGITQSPKYLFRKEGQNVTLSCEQNLNHDAMYWYRQDPGQGLRLIYYSQIVNDFQKGDIAEGYSVSREKKESFPLTVTSAQKNPTAFYLCASTIGGASYNEQFFGPGTRLTVL.

The genes are TRBV27 and TRBJ2-7, with 9 nucleotides matching TRBD1. With 10 bases clipped from V and 7 bases from J, the junction kept 14 bases outside the gene matches. The CDR3 is 14 amino acids. Germline CDR1 MNHEY, CDR2 SMNVEV (reference sequence). The DNA for the CDR3 is TGTGCCACATTACAGGGGGCAGGTCATCTAGAGCAGTACTTC. As protein: CATLQGAGHLEQYF.

The rearrangement joins TRBV7-3 to TRBJ2-7, with 12 bases aligning to TRBD2. The V gene's germline CDR1 is SGHTA and CDR2 FQGTGA. The CDR3 runs to 15 residues. V lost 5 bases to trimming and J lost 0 bases; unmatched junction nucleotides: 2. CDR3: CASSVTSGSSYEQYF. For the CDR3, the DNA is TGTGCCAGCAGCGTGACTAGCGGGAGCTCCTACGAGCAGTACTTC.

The chain employs TRBV7-3 and TRBJ2-6, with D possibly TRBD1 on 6 matching bases. V was pared by 5 bases and J by 2 bases, with 10 bases between. The CDR3 has 15 amino acids. Germline V lookup: CDR1 SGHTA, CDR2 FQGTGA. The CDR3 protein is CASSQGMAGANVLTF. The CDR3 nucleotides read TGTGCCAGCAGCCAGGGGATGGCTGGGGCCAACGTCCTGACTTTC.